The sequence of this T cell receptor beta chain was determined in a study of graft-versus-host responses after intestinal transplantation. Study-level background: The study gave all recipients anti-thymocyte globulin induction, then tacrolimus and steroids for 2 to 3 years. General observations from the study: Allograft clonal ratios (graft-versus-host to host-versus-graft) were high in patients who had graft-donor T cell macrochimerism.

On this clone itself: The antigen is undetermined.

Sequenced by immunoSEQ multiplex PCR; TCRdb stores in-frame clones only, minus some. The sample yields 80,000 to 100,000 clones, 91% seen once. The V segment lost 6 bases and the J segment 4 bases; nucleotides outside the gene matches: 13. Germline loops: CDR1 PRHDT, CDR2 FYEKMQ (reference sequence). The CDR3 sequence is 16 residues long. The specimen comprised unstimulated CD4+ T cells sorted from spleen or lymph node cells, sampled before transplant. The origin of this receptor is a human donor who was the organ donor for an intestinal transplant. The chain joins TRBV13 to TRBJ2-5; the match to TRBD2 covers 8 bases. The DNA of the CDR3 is TGTGCCAGCAGGAGAAGGGCCCTAGCGGGCAGAGAGACCCAGTACTTC. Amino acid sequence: CASRRRALAGRETQYF.